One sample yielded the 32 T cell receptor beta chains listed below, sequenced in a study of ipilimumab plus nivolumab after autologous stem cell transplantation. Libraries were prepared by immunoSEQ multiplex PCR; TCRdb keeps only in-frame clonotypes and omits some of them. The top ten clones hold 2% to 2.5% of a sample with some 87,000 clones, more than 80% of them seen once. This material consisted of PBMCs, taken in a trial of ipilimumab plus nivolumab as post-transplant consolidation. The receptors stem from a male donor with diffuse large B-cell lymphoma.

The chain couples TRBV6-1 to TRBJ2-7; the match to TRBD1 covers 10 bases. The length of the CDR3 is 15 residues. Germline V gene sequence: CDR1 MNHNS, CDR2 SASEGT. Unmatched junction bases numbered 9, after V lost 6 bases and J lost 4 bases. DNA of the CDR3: TGTGCCAGCAGCGAAATGACAGGGGGCAAGTACGAGCAGTACTTC. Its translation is CASSEMTGGKYEQYF.

CDR3 sequence reads: CASNRDTTNYGYTF. In nucleotides, the CDR3 is TGTGCCAGCAATCGGGACACGACGAACTATGGCTACACCTTC. The chain has TRBV13 and TRBJ1-2; possibly TRBD1 for D (6 bases). There are 14 residues in the CDR3. Germline V gene data show CDR1 as PRHDT and CDR2 as FYEKMQ (reference sequence). V lost 7 bases, J lost 2 bases, and 14 bases lay in between.

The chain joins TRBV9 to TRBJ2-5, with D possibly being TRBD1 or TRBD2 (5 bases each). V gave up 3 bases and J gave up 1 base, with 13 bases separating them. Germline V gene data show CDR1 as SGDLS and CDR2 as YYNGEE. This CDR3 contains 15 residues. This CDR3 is CASSGLGTLQETQYF. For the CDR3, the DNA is TGTGCCAGCAGCGGACTTGGGACCCTCCAAGAGACCCAGTACTTC.

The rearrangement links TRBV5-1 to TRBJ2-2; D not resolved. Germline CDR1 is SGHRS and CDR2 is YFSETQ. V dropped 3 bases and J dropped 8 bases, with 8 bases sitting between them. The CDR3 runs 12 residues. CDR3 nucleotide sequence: TGCGCCAGCAGCTCGCGAGCGGGGGAGCTGTTTTTT. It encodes CASSSRAGELFF.

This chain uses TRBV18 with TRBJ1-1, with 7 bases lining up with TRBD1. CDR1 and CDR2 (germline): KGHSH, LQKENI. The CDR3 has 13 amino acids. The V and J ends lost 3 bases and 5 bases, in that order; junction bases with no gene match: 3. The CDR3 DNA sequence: TGTGCCAGCTCACCGGACAGGCCAACTGAAGCTTTCTTT. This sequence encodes CASSPDRPTEAFF.

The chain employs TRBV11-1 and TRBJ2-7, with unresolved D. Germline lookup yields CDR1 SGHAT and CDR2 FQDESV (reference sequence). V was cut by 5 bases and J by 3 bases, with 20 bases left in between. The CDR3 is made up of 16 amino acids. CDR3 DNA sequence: TGTGCCAGCAGCCCCAGTCCCCGATGGGATTTCTACGAGCAGTACTTC. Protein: CASSPSPRWDFYEQYF.

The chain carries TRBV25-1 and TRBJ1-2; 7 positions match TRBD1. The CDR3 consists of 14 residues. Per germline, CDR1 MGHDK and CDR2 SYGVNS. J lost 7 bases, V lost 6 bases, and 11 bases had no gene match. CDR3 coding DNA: TGTGCCAGCAGCGGGACTACAGGGGAGGCTGGCTACACCTTC. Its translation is CASSGTTGEAGYTF.

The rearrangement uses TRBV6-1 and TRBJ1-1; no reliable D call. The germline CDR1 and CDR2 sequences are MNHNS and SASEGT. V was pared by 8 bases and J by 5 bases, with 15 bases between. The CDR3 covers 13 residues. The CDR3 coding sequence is TGTGCCAGCGGTTTACGGGCAAGAACTGAAGCTTTCTTT. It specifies CASGLRARTEAFF.

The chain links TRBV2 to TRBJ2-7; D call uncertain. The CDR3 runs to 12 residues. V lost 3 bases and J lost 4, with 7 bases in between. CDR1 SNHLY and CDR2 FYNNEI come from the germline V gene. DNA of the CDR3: TGTGCCAGCAGTGAGAGGTGGTACGAGCAGTACTTC. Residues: CASSERWYEQYF.

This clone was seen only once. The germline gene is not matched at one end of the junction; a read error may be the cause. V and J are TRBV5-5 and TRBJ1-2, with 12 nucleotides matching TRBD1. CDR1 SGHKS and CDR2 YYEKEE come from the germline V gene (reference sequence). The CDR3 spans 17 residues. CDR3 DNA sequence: TGTGCCAGCACCTTGACCGGGGGACAGGGGGCTGGTAATGGCTACACCTTC. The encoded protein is CASTLTGGQGAGNGYTF.

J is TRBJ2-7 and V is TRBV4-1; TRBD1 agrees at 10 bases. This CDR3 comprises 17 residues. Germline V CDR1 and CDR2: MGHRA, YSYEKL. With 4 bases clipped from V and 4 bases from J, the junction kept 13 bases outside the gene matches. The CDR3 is CASSRKEPGQGSYEQYF. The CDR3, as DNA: TGCGCCAGCAGCCGGAAAGAGCCGGGACAGGGGTCATACGAGCAGTACTTC.

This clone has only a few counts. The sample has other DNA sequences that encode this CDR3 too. The CDR3 bases are TGTGCCAGCAGCTTGGGGAGCTCCTACAATGAGCAGTTCTTC. Translated, it gives CASSLGSSYNEQFF. The chain recombines TRBV11-3 with TRBJ2-1; D perhaps matches TRBD2 (5 bases). The germline CDR1 and CDR2 sequences are SGHNT and YENEEA. The CDR3 length is 14 residues. Trimming removed 3 bases at V and 0 bases at J, with 6 bases between.

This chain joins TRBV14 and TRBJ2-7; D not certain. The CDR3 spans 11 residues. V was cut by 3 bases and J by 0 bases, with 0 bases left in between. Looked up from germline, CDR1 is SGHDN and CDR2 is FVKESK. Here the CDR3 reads CASSHSYEQYF. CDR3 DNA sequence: TGTGCCAGCAGCCACTCCTACGAGCAGTACTTC.

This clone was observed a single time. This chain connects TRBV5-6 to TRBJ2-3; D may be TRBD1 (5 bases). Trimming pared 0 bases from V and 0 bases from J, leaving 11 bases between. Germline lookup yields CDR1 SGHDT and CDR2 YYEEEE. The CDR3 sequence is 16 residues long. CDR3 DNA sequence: TGTGCCAGCAGCTTGGATCGGACATTTAGCACAGATACGCAGTATTTT. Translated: CASSLDRTFSTDTQYF.

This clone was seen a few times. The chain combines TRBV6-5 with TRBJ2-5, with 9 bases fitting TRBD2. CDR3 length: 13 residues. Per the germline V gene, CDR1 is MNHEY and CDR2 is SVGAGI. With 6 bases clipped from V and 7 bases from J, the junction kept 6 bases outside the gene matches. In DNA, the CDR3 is TGTGCCAGCAGCATATCTAGCGGGGCGACCCAGTACTTC. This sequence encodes CASSISSGATQYF.

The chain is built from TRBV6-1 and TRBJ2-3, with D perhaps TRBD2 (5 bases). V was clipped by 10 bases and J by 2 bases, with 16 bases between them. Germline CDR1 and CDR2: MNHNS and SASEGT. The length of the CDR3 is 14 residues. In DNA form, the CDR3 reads TGTGCCACCCGGGCGGGCGACTACACAGATACGCAGTATTTT. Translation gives CATRAGDYTDTQYF.

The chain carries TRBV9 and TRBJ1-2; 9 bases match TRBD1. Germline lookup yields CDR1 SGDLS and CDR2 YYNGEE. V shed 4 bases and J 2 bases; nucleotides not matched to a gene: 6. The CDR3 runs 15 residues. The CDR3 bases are TGTGCCAGCAGCCCAGGGACAGGGACAAACTATGGCTACACCTTC. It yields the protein CASSPGTGTNYGYTF.

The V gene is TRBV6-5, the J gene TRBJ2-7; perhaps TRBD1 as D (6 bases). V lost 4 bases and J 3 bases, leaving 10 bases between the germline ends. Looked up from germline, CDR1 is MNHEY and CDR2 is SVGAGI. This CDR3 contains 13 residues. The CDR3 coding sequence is TGTGCCAGCAGTTCTGCGACAGGCTACGAGCAGTACTTC. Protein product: CASSSATGYEQYF.

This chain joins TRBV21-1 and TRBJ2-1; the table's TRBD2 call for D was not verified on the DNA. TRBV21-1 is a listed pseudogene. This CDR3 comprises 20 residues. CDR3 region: CASSNLSGTSGPSSYNEQFF. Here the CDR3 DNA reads TGTGCCAGCAGCAACCTCTCGGGGACTAGCGGTCCCAGCTCCTACAATGAGCAGTTCTTC.

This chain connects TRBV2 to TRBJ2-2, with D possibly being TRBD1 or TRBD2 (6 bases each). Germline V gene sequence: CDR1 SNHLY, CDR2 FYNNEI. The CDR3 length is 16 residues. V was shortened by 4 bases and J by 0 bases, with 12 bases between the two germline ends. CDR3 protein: CASSVLGGANTGELFF. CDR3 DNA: TGTGCCAGCAGTGTCCTGGGGGGCGCGAACACCGGGGAGCTGTTTTTT.

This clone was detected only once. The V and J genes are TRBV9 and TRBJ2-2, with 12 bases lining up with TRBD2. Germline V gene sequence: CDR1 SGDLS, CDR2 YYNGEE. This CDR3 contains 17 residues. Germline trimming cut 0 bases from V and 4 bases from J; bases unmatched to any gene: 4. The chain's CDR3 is CASSVVGLAGSTGELFF. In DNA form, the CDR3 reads TGTGCCAGCAGCGTAGTTGGACTAGCGGGGTCCACCGGGGAGCTGTTTTTT.

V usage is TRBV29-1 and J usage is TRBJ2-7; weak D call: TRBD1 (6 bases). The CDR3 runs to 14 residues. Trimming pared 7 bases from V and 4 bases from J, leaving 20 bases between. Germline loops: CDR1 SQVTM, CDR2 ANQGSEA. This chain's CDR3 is CSATKGDTKYEQYF. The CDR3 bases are TGCAGCGCTACAAAAGGGGACACAAAATACGAGCAGTACTTC.

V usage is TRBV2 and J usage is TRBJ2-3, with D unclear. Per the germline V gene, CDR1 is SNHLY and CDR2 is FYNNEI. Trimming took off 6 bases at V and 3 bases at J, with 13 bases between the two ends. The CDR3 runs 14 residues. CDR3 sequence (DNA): TGTGCCAGCAGCCCCCGAGGTAGAACAGATACGCAGTATTTT. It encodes CASSPRGRTDTQYF.

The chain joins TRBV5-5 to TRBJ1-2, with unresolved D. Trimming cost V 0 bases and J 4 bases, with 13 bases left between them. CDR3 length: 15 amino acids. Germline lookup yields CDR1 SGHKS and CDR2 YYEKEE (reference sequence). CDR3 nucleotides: TGTGCCAGCAGCTTGGAATTTCCGCCAATCTATGGCTACACCTTC. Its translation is CASSLEFPPIYGYTF.

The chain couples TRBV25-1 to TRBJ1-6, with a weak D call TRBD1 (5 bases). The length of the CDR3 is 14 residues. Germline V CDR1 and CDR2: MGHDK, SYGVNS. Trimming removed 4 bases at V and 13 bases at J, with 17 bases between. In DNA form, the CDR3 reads TGTGCCAGCAGTGGCCGGGGCCCGGTGTCCCCCCTCCACTTT. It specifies CASSGRGPVSPLHF.

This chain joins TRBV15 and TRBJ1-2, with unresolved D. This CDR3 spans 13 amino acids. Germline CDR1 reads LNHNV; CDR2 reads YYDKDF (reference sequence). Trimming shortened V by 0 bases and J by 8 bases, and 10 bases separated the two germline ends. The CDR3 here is CATSRDGYRGYTF. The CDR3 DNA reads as TGTGCCACCAGCAGAGACGGGTATCGAGGCTACACCTTC.

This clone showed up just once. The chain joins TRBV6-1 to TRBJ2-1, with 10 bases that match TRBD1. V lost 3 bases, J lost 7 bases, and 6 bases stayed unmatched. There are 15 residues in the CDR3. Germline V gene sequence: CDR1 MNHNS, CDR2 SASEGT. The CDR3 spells CASSEPGQGRNEQFF. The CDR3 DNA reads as TGTGCCAGCAGTGAGCCGGGACAGGGGAGAAATGAGCAGTTCTTC.

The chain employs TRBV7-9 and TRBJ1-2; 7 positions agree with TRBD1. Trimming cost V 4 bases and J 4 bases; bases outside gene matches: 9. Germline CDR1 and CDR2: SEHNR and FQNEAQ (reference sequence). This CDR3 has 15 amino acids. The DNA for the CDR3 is TGTGCCAGCAGCTCAGGAGGGGGCGCCGGCTATGGCTACACCTTC. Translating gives CASSSGGGAGYGYTF.

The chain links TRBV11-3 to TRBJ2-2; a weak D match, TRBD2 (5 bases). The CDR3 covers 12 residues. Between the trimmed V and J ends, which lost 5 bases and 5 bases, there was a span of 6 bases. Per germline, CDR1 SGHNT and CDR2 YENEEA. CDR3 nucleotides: TGTGCCAGCAGCGGGGAGACCGGGGAGCTGTTTTTT. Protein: CASSGETGELFF. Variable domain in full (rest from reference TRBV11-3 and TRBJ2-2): EAGVVQSPRYKIIEKKQPVAFWCNPISGHNTLYWYLQNLGQGPELLIRYENEEAVDDSQLPKDRFSAERLKGVDSTLKIQPAELGDSAVYLCASSGETGELFFGEGSRLTVL.

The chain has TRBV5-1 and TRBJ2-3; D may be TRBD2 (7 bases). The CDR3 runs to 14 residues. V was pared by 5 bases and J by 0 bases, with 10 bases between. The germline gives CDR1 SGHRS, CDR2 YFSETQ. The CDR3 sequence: CASRGGLSTDTQYF. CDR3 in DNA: TGCGCCAGCAGGGGGGGGCTTAGCACAGATACGCAGTATTTT.

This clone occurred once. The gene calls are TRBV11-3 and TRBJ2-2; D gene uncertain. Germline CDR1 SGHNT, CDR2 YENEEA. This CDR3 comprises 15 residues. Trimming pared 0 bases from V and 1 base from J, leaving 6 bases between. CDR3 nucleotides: TGTGCCAGCAGCTTAGATGGGCAGAACACCGGGGAGCTGTTTTTT. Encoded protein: CASSLDGQNTGELFF.

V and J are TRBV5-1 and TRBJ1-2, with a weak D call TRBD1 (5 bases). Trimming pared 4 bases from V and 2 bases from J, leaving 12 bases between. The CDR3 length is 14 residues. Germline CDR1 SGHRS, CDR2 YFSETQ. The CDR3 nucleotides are TGCGCCAGCAGCCCCTCGGGGGGGAACTATGGCTACACCTTC. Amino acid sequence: CASSPSGGNYGYTF.